The 27 T cell receptor beta chains below all came from one sample that was sequenced in a study of blood T cell repertoires in COVID-19. Data came from immunoSEQ multiplex PCR; TCRdb stores just in-frame clones and leaves some out. Of roughly 200,000 clones in the sample, under 90% were seen once. Sequenced sample: PBMCs or T cells enriched from blood (not recorded which). These receptor sequences come from a woman between 50 and 59 years old who had been exposed to COVID-19.

This clone was observed at least ten times. The V call is TRBV6-5, the J call TRBJ1-1; 8 nucleotides agree with TRBD1. CDR3 length: 14 amino acids. V shed 10 bases and J 1 base; nucleotides not matched to a gene: 8. The germline V gene has CDR1 MNHEY and CDR2 SVGAGI. The chain's CDR3 is CAIDDRGGNTEAFF. DNA of the CDR3: TGTGCCATCGATGACAGGGGAGGGAACACTGAAGCTTTCTTT.

J is TRBJ2-1 and V is TRBV6-5; TRBD2 is a possible D gene (7 bases). Germline CDR1 is MNHEY and CDR2 is SVGAGI. The germline V and J ends were trimmed by 6 bases and 6 bases, with 12 bases remaining between them. The CDR3 is 13 residues long. The CDR3: CASRGGGGNEQFF. The CDR3 DNA is TGTGCCAGCAGGGGGGGAGGGGGCAATGAGCAGTTCTTC.

The chain recombines TRBV11-2 with TRBJ1-2; the D is unclear. This CDR3 contains 13 residues. Germline CDR1 is SGHAT and CDR2 is FQNNGV. Deletions cut 1 base from V and 4 bases from J, with 7 bases between. The CDR3 protein is CASSLGGFYGYTF. The CDR3 DNA is TGTGCCAGCAGCTTAGGAGGGTTCTATGGCTACACCTTC.

The gene calls are TRBV19 and TRBJ1-6; unclear D gene. Trimming stripped 4 bases from V and 15 bases from J, with 19 bases between. This CDR3 spans 14 amino acids. CDR1 is LNHDA and CDR2 is SQIVND in the germline V gene (reference sequence). CDR3 nucleotide sequence: TGTGCCAGTAGTAATTCCCCCAGGTTCTTGAACCTCCACTTT. It codes for CASSNSPRFLNLHF.

This clone was detected only once. The gene calls are TRBV18 and TRBJ1-3, with TRBD1 matching 7 bases. V was clipped by 4 bases and J by 7 bases; unmatched bases: 10. Germline CDR1 KGHSH, CDR2 LQKENI. This CDR3 is built from 15 residues. The chain's CDR3 is CASSRQGDAGNTIYF. The CDR3, as DNA: TGTGCCAGCTCACGACAGGGAGACGCGGGGAACACCATATATTTT.

The rearrangement joins TRBV3-1 (or the pseudogene TRBV3-2) to TRBJ1-2, with TRBD1 as a possible D gene (5 bases). Trimming pared 0 bases from V and 8 bases from J, leaving 13 bases between. The CDR3 length is 14 residues. Germline CDR1 LGHDT, CDR2 YNNKEL (reference sequence). As DNA, the CDR3 is TGTGCCAGCAGCCAAGAAATCCAGGCAGGGGGCTACACCTTC. It yields the protein CASSQEIQAGGYTF.

The chain combines TRBV19 with TRBJ2-3; perhaps TRBD2 as D (6 bases). Germline CDR1 and CDR2: LNHDA and SQIVND (reference sequence). V was shortened by 5 bases and J by 2 bases, with 11 bases between the two germline ends. There are 14 residues in the CDR3. Written as DNA, the CDR3 is TGTGCCAGTAGTGTCGCGGGGATCACAGATACGCAGTATTTT. The encoded protein is CASSVAGITDTQYF. The full variable domain, rest sourced from reference TRBV19 and TRBJ2-3, is DGGITQSPKYLFRKEGQNVTLSCEQNLNHDAMYWYRQDPGQGLRLIYYSQIVNDFQKGDIAEGYSVSREKKESFPLTVTSAQKNPTAFYLCASSVAGITDTQYFGPGTRLTVL.

V gene TRBV27 combines with J gene TRBJ2-7, with 7 bases identical to TRBD2. The CDR3 is made up of 13 amino acids. Germline V gene lookup returns CDR1 MNHEY and CDR2 SMNVEV (reference sequence). Unmatched junction bases numbered 7, after V lost 3 bases and J lost 8 bases. The chain's CDR3 is CASSFSGLVKQYF. The CDR3 DNA sequence: TGTGCCAGCAGTTTTTCCGGACTAGTTAAGCAGTACTTC.

This chain links TRBV13 with TRBJ2-1; the D gene is possibly TRBD2 (5 bases). This CDR3 comprises 16 residues. V was shortened by 0 bases and J by 0 bases, with 9 bases between the two germline ends. Per germline, CDR1 PRHDT and CDR2 FYEKMQ (reference sequence). CDR3 sequence reads: CASSLGRRASYNEQFF. In nucleotides, the CDR3 is TGTGCCAGCAGCTTAGGACGGCGGGCCTCCTACAATGAGCAGTTCTTC.

This clone has just a few counts. V usage is TRBV6-6 and J usage is TRBJ2-3; 11 bases fit TRBD2. With 5 bases clipped from V and 6 bases from J, the junction kept 19 bases outside the gene matches. In germline, CDR1 is MNHNY, CDR2 SVGAGI (reference sequence). This CDR3 spans 19 amino acids. The CDR3, as DNA: TGTGCCAGCAGTCCCCCTAGCGGGGGGAAATCTCGGTATCGGGATACGCAGTATTTT. Encoded protein: CASSPPSGGKSRYRDTQYF.

DNA for the CDR3: TGCGCCAGCAGCCAAGATCCAGCGGTCCAAGAGACCCAGTACTTC. Amino acids: CASSQDPAVQETQYF. The chain links TRBV4-1 to TRBJ2-5; a possible D gene is TRBD2 (5 bases). The CDR3 spans 15 residues. Germline CDR1 is MGHRA and CDR2 is YSYEKL. Trimming cost V 0 bases and J 1 base, with 9 bases left between them.

V gene TRBV27 combines with J gene TRBJ2-3, with unresolved D. CDR3 length: 13 residues. Germline CDR1 MNHEY, CDR2 SMNVEV (reference sequence). Trimming stripped 5 bases from V and 6 bases from J, with 12 bases between. CDR3 protein: CASSRYYEDTQYF. The CDR3 nucleotides read TGTGCCAGCAGTCGTTATTATGAGGATACGCAGTATTTT.

J is TRBJ2-7 and V is TRBV11-1; D is undetermined. Trimming took off 4 bases at V and 3 bases at J, with 13 bases between the two ends. This CDR3 is built from 14 residues. Germline CDR1 and CDR2: SGHAT and FQDESV (reference sequence). The CDR3 spells CASSSQVDFYEQYF. The CDR3 nucleotides are TGTGCCAGCAGCTCCCAGGTGGATTTCTACGAGCAGTACTTC.

The chain employs TRBV5-5 and TRBJ2-7, with a possible D match to TRBD1 (5 bases). The CDR3 consists of 14 residues. V dropped 2 bases and J dropped 2 bases, with 11 bases sitting between them. CDR1 is SGHKS, CDR2 YYEKEE, per germline (reference sequence). The CDR3 DNA follows: TGTGCCAGCAGCTTTGGACATTCCGCCTACGAGCAGTACTTC. The encoded protein is CASSFGHSAYEQYF.

The J gene is TRBJ1-3, the V gene TRBV28; 7 bases map to TRBD1. The CDR3 has 15 amino acids. V gave up 6 bases and J gave up 0 bases; unmatched junction bases: 5. Germline V gives CDR1 MDHEN, CDR2 SYDVKM. The CDR3 DNA sequence: TGTGCCAGCAGAGAGGGGGCTGTCTCTGGAAACACCATATATTTT. Protein sequence: CASREGAVSGNTIYF.

The chain joins TRBV6-1 to TRBJ2-3, with unresolved D. Trimming left V 3 bases short and J 2 bases short, with 6 bases between. Germline CDR1 is MNHNS and CDR2 is SASEGT. This CDR3 has 13 amino acids. DNA of the CDR3: TGTGCCAGCAGTGAGAGTTCCACAGATACGCAGTATTTT. It is translated as CASSESSTDTQYF.

The V and J genes are TRBV5-5 and TRBJ1-2; D is unresolved. V was pared by 0 bases and J by 5 bases, with 2 bases between. Germline V gives CDR1 SGHKS, CDR2 YYEKEE (reference sequence). The CDR3 has 11 residues. The CDR3 loop is CASSLAYGYTF. The CDR3 DNA reads TGTGCCAGCAGCTTGGCTTATGGCTACACCTTC.

The rearrangement links TRBV7-2 to TRBJ2-2, with a possible D match to TRBD2 (5 bases). The CDR3 extends over 14 amino acids. Germline-derived CDR1 and CDR2 are SGHTA and FQGNSA. V gave up 5 bases and J gave up 4 bases, with 11 bases separating them. CDR3: CASSPWSGTGELFF. In DNA form, the CDR3 reads TGTGCCAGCAGCCCGTGGAGCGGCACCGGGGAGCTGTTTTTT.

The chain couples TRBV29-1 to TRBJ2-3; D ambiguous. Trimming took off 7 bases at V and 4 bases at J, with 12 bases between the two ends. CDR3 length: 12 residues. Germline V gives CDR1 SQVTM, CDR2 ANQGSEA. CDR3 nucleotides: TGCAGCGGGTTGGTACGCGCAGATACGCAGTATTTT. The encoded protein is CSGLVRADTQYF.

The chain couples TRBV6-5 to TRBJ1-2; D perhaps matches TRBD1 (6 bases). Trimming removed 8 bases at V and 2 bases at J, with 12 bases between. Germline CDR1 MNHEY, CDR2 SVGAGI. This CDR3 has 13 amino acids. This chain's CDR3 is CASLEDRNYGYTF. CDR3 nucleotide sequence: TGTGCCAGCTTAGAAGACAGGAACTATGGCTACACCTTC.

The chain links TRBV3-1 (or the pseudogene TRBV3-2) to TRBJ2-3, with 13 bases fitting TRBD2. The CDR3 loop spans 17 amino acids. V lost 4 bases to trimming and J lost 4 bases; unmatched junction nucleotides: 8. Germline V gene sequence: CDR1 LGHDT, CDR2 YNNKEL (reference sequence). This CDR3 reads CASSRATGLAGSDTQYF. The CDR3 coding sequence is TGTGCCAGCAGCCGAGCTACGGGACTAGCGGGGTCAGATACGCAGTATTTT.

V gene TRBV5-1 combines with J gene TRBJ1-2, with 9 nucleotides matching TRBD1. CDR1 and CDR2 from the germline V gene are SGHRS and YFSETQ. The V gene end was trimmed by 4 bases and the J gene end by 5 bases; junction bases not matched to a gene: 9. The CDR3 length is 15 residues. Written as DNA, the CDR3 is TGCGCCAGCAGCCCACTAACAGGGGGCGAGTATGGCTACACCTTC. The encoded protein is CASSPLTGGEYGYTF.

The chain is built from TRBV2 and TRBJ2-5; 7 bases match TRBD1. Per germline, CDR1 SNHLY and CDR2 FYNNEI. After removal of 1 base from V and 5 bases from J, the junction contained 10 bases not matched to a gene. The CDR3 contains 16 residues. CDR3 protein: CASSEVGGRLPETQYF. The CDR3 DNA sequence: TGTGCCAGCAGTGAAGTAGGGGGCCGGTTACCGGAGACCCAGTACTTC.

The rearrangement joins TRBV2 to TRBJ2-3; 7 nucleotides match TRBD1. V lost 8 bases and J lost 4; bases outside the gene matches: 3. This CDR3 is 12 amino acids long. Germline V CDR1 and CDR2: SNHLY, FYNNEI. The CDR3 is CASGTDSDTQYF. Written as DNA, the CDR3 is TGTGCCAGCGGGACAGACTCAGATACGCAGTATTTT.

The chain carries TRBV5-1 and TRBJ2-2, with 10 nucleotides matching TRBD2. This CDR3 contains 17 residues. CDR1 is SGHRS, CDR2 YFSETQ, per germline. V lost 3 bases, J lost 3 bases, and 8 bases stayed unmatched. The CDR3 DNA sequence: TGCGCCAGCAGCTGGGGTGCTAGCGGGGGACACACCGGGGAGCTGTTTTTT. Residues: CASSWGASGGHTGELFF.

V gene TRBV19 combines with J gene TRBJ2-6; 10 nucleotides match TRBD1. Germline lookup yields CDR1 LNHDA and CDR2 SQIVND (reference sequence). V shed 4 bases and J 2 bases; nucleotides not matched to a gene: 5. The CDR3 spans 17 residues. This CDR3 is CASSRGDRGAGANVLTF. Written as DNA, the CDR3 is TGTGCCAGTAGTAGGGGGGACAGGGGTGCTGGGGCCAACGTCCTGACTTTC. The full variable domain, with the rest looked up from reference TRBV19 and TRBJ2-6, is DGGITQSPKYLFRKEGQNVTLSCEQNLNHDAMYWYRQDPGQGLRLIYYSQIVNDFQKGDIAEGYSVSREKKESFPLTVTSAQKNPTAFYLCASSRGDRGAGANVLTFGAGSRLTVL.

This chain joins TRBV27 and TRBJ2-7, with 10 positions matching TRBD2. Germline CDR1 and CDR2: MNHEY and SMNVEV (reference sequence). This CDR3 has 16 residues. J lost 0 bases, V lost 5 bases, and 7 bases had no gene match. Here the CDR3 DNA reads TGTGCCAGCAGTCCGTGGACTAGCGGTAGCTCCTACGAGCAGTACTTC. It yields the protein CASSPWTSGSSYEQYF.